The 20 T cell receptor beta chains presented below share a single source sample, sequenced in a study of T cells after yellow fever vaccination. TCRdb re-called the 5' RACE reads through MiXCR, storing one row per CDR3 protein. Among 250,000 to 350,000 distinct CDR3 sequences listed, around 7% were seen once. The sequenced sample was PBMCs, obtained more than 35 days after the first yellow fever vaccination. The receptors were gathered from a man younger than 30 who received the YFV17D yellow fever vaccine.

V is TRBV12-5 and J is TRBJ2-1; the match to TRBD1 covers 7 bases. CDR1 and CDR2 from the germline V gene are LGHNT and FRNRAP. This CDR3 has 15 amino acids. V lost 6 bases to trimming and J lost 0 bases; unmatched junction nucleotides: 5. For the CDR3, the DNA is TGTGCTAGTGGAAGGAGACAGGGCTCCTACAATGAGCAGTTCTTC. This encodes CASGRRQGSYNEQFF.

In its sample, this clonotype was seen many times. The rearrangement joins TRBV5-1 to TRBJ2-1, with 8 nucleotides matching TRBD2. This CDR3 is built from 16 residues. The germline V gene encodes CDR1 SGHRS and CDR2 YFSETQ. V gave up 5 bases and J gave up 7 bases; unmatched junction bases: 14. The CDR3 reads CASSLAGTRSLNEQFF. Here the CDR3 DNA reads TGCGCCAGCAGTCTGGCTGGGACTAGGAGTCTTAATGAGCAGTTCTTC.

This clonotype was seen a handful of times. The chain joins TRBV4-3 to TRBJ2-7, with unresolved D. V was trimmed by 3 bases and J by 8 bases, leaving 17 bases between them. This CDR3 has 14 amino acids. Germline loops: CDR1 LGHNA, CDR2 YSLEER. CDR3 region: CASSQRPGLWQQYV. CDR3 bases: TGCGCCAGCAGCCAGAGGCCGGGCCTATGGCAGCAGTACGTC.

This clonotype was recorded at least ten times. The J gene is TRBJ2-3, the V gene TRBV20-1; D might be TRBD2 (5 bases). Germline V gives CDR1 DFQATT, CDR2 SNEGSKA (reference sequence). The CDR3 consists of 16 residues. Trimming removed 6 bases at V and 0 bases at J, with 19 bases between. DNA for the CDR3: TGCAGTGCGGCCTTGACTGTAGGACTTAGCACAGATACGCAGTATTTT. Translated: CSAALTVGLSTDTQYF.

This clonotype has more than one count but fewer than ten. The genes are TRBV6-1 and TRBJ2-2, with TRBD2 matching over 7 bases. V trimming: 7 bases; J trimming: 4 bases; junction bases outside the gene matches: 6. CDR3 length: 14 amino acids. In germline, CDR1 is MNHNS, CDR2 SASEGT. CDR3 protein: CASIRREVTGELFF. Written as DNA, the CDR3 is TGTGCCAGCATCCGCCGGGAGGTCACCGGGGAGCTGTTTTTT.

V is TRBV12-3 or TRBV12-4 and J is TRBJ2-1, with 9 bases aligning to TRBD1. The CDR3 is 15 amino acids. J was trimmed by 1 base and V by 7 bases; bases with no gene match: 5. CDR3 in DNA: TGTGCCAGCATAAAACAGGGGGCTTCCTACAATGAGCAGTTCTTC. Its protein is CASIKQGASYNEQFF.

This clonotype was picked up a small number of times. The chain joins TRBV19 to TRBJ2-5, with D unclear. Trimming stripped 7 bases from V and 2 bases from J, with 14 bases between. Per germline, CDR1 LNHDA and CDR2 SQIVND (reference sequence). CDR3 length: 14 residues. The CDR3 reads CASKVEAVQETQYF. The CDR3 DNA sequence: TGTGCCAGTAAGGTCGAGGCAGTGCAAGAGACCCAGTACTTC.

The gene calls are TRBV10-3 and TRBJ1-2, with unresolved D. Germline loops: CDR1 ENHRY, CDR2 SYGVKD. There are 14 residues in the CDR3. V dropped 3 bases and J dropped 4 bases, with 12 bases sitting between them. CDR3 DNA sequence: TGTGCCATCAGTGAAGGAGACCTTATCTATGGCTACACCTTC. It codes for CAISEGDLIYGYTF.

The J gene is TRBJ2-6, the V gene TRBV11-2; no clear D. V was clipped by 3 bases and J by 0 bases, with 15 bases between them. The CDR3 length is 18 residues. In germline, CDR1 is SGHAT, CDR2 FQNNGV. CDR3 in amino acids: CASSFRAAFVSGANVLTF. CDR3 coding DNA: TGTGCCAGCAGCTTTCGGGCAGCATTCGTCTCTGGGGCCAACGTCCTGACTTTC.

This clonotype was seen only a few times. The CDR3 DNA reads as TGCGCCAGCAGCTTGGCGGGGGGCGCGACGTTTAATTCACCCCTCCACTTT. Protein: CASSLAGGATFNSPLHF. The chain uses TRBV5-1 and TRBJ1-6, with D possibly matching TRBD1 (6 bases). Germline lookup yields CDR1 SGHRS and CDR2 YFSETQ. V lost 0 bases and J 6 bases, leaving 16 bases between the germline ends. The CDR3 consists of 17 residues. The whole variable domain, filled in from reference TRBV5-1 and TRBJ1-6, reads KAGVTQTPRYLIKTRGQQVTLSCSPISGHRSVSWYQQTPGQGLQFLFEYFSETQRNKGNFPGRFSGRQFSNSRSEMNVSTLELGDSALYLCASSLAGGATFNSPLHFGNGTRLTVT.

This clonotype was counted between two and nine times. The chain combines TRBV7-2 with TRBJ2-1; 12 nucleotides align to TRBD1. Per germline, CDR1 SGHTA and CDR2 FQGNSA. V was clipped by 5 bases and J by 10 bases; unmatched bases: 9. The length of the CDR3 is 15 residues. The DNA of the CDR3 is TGTGCCAGCAGCGCACCGGGACAGGGGGCGAGGGAGCAGTTCTTC. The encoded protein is CASSAPGQGAREQFF.

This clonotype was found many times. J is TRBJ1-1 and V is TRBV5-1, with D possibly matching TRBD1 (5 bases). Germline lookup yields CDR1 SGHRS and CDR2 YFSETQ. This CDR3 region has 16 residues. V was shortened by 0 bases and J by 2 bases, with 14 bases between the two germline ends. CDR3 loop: CASSLAGFQGNTEAFF. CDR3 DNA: TGCGCCAGCAGCTTGGCCGGCTTCCAGGGAAACACTGAAGCTTTCTTT.

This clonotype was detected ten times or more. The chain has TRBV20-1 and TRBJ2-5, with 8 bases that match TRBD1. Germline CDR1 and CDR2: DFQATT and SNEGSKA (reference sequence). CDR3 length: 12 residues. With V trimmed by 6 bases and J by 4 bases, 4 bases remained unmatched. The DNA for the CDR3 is TGCAGTGCGCGGGGACAGGCAGAGACCCAGTACTTC. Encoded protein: CSARGQAETQYF.

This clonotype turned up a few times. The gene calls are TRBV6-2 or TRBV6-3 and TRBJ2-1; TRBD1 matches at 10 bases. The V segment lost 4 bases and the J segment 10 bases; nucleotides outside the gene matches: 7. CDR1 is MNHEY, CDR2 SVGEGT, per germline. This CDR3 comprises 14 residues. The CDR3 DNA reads TGTGCCAGCAGTTCTCGGACAGGGGGTTGGGAGCAGTTCTTC. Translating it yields CASSSRTGGWEQFF.

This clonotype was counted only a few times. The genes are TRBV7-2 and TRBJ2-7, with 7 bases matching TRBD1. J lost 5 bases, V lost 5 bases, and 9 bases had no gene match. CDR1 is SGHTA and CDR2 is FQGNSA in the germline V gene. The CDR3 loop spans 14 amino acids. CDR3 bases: TGTGCCAGCAGCCCCTGGGACAGCCAAGACGAGCAGTACTTC. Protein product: CASSPWDSQDEQYF.

The CDR3 loop reads CASSFITLGNTIYF. Written as DNA, the CDR3 is TGTGCCAGCAGCTTTATCACTTTAGGAAACACCATATATTTT. The rearrangement links TRBV5-6 to TRBJ1-3; D remains ambiguous. Trimming took off 2 bases at V and 4 bases at J, with 10 bases between the two ends. This CDR3 has 14 residues. Germline V gene lookup returns CDR1 SGHDT and CDR2 YYEEEE.

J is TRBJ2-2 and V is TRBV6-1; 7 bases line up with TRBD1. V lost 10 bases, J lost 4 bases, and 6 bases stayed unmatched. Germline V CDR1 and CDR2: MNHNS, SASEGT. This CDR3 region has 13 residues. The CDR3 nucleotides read TGTGCCACCCGACAGGGCCTCACCGGGGAGCTGTTTTTT. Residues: CATRQGLTGELFF.

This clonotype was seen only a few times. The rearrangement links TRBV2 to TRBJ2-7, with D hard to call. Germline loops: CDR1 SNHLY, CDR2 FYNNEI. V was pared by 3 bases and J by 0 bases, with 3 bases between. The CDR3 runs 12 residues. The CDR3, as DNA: TGTGCCAGCAGTGAGGGCTCCTACGAGCAGTACGTC. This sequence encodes CASSEGSYEQYV.

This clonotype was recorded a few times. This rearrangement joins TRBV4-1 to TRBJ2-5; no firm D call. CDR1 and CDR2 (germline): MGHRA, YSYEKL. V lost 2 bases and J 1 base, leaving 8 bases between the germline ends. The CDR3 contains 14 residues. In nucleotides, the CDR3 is TGCGCCAGCAGCCAATTTCTGGGCCAAGAGACCCAGTACTTC. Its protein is CASSQFLGQETQYF.

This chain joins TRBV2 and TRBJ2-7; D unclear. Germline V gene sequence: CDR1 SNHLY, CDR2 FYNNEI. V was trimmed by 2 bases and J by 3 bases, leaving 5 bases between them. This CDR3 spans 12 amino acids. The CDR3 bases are TGTGCCAGCAGTGAATATGACTACGAGCAGTACGTC. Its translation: CASSEYDYEQYV.